This T cell receptor (beta chain) was recovered during a study of regulatory and conventional T cells in RAG deficiency. Comment on this clone: Its antigen is undetermined.

Germline-derived CDR1 and CDR2 are SEHNR and FQNEAQ (reference sequence). CDR3 length: 13 residues. Trimming left V 0 bases short and J 11 bases short, with 13 bases between. Clones were read by immunoSEQ multiplex PCR, and TCRdb kept only the in-frame ones, dropping some. The repertoire has 10,000 or so clones, around 94% of them found once; the top ten carry approximately 1.5%. Study-level results: Shannon entropy fell and Simpson indices rose in RAG-deficient patients.

Regulatory T cells were sorted from blood as CD4+ CD25-high CD127-low cells. This same sample was also taken into another study, of regulatory T cells. From that paper: Amplification used 52 TRBV primers and 13 TRBJ primers.

This TCR was sampled from a human donor in good health. What was sequenced was CD127- CD25+ CD4+ Tregs sorted from blood. This sequence joins TRBV7-9 and TRBJ1-1; weak D call: TRBD1 (5 bases). The CDR3 nucleotides read TGTGCCAGCAGCTTAGCGTTGGCGGGGGAGGCTTTCTTT. It encodes CASSLALAGEAFF.